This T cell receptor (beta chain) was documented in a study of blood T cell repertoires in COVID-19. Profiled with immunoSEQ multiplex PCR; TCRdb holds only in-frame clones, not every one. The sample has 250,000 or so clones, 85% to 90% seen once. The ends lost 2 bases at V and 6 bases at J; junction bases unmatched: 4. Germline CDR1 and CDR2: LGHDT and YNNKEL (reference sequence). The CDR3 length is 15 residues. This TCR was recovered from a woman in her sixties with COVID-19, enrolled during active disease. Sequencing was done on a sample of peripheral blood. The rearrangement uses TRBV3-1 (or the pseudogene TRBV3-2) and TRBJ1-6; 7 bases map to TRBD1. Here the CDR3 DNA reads TGTGCCAGCAGCCAACGGGACAGATCTAATTCACCCCTCCACTTT. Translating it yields CASSQRDRSNSPLHF.